This T cell receptor beta chain is from a study of early T cells in non-severe SARS-CoV-2 infection. As for the study in general: The input, bulk RNA from unsorted whole blood, was sequenced, and chains were unpaired. General observations from the study: Comparison of clonotypes with VDJdb favored anti-spike CD8 responses while missing private and CD4 specificities.

Individual cDNA molecules each received unique molecular identifiers attached to them. In TCRdb, the 5' RACE reads were re-called with MiXCR into one record per CDR3 protein. In the table there are around 72,000 distinct CDR3 sequences, about a tenth of which are singletons. The V gene lost 3 bases and the J gene lost 4 bases, with 6 bases spanning the gap. This CDR3 spans 12 amino acids. In germline, CDR1 is SEHNR, CDR2 FQNEAQ (reference sequence). This clonotype was counted a single time. What it binds is not known. Sequences were derived from whole blood, sampled at baseline. The J gene is TRBJ1-1, the V gene TRBV7-9, with D tentatively TRBD1 (5 bases). This clonotype was sampled from an adult who was a healthcare worker with PCR-confirmed SARS-CoV-2 infection or an uninfected control (not recorded which). The CDR3 nucleotides are TGTGCCAGCAGCTTCAGGGCCACTGAAGCTTTCTTT. Encoded protein: CASSFRATEAFF. The whole variable domain, filled in from reference TRBV7-9 and TRBJ1-1, reads DTGVSQNPRHKITKRGQNVTFRCDPISEHNRLYWYRQTLGQGPEFLTYFQNEAQLEKSRLLSDRFSAERPKGSFSTLEIQRTEQGDSAMYLCASSFRATEAFFGQGTRLTVV.